The table lists the clone carrying this T cell receptor beta chain with a few counts. The source of the sample is a study of cytomegalovirus exposure and HLA in healthy donors. Study details: Unique TCR beta sequences numbering 95 million to 130 million came from approximately 180 million T cells in an earlier analysis. Of approximately 400 genotyped donors, roughly 81% clustered with self-reported Caucasian donors.

Deletions cut 0 bases from V and 4 bases from J, with 11 bases between. The CDR3 runs 15 residues. Germline lookup yields CDR1 SGHNT and CDR2 YYREEE (reference sequence). Use of 60 Vbeta and 13 Jbeta primers characterized the PCR. Here immunoSEQ multiplex PCR was the method, and the copy in TCRdb shows in-frame clones only, minus some. Altogether approximately 190,000 clones are present, about nine tenths being singletons, with the ten largest covering 1% to 1.5%. This sequence originates from a man aged 25 to 40 in good health and CMV-seronegative. The rearrangement uses TRBV5-4 and TRBJ1-3, with D possibly being TRBD1 (5 bases). Sample: PBMCs. Written as DNA, the CDR3 is TGTGCCAGCAGCTTGGCCCTCGGGGGGGGAAACACCATATATTTT. Its protein is CASSLALGGGNTIYF.